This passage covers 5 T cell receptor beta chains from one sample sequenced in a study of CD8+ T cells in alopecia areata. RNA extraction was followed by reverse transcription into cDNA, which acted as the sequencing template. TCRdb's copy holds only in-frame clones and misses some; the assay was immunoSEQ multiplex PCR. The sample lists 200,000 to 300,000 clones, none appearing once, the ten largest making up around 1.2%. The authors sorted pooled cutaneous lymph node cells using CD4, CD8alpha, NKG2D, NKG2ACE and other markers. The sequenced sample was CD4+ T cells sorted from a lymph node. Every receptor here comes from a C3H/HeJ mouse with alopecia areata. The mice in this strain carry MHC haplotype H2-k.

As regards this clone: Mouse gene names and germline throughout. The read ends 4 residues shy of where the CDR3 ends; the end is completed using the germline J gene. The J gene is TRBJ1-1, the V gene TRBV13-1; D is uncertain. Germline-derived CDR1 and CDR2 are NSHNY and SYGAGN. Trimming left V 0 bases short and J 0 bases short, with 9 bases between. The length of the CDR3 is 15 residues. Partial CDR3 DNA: TGTGCCAGCAGTGATGAGAGGAGGGCAAACACA. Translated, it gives CASSDERRANT. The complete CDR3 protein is CASSDERRANTEVFF.

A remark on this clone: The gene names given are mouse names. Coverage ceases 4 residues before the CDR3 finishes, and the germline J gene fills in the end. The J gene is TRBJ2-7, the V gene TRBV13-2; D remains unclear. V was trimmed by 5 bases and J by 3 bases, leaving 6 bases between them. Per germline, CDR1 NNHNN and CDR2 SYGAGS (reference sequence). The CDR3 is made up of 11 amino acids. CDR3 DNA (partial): TGTGCCAGCGGATCCCTCTAT. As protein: CASGSLY. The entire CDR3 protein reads CASGSLYEQYF.

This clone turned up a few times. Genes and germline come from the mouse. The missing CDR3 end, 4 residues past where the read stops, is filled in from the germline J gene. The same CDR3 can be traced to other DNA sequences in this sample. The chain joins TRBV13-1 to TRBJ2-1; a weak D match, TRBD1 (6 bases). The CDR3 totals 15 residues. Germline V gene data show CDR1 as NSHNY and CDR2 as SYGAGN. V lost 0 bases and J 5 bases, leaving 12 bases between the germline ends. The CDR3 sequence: CASSDGQGLDAEQFF. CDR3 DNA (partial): TGTGCCAGCAGTGATGGGCAGGGGCTGGATGCT.

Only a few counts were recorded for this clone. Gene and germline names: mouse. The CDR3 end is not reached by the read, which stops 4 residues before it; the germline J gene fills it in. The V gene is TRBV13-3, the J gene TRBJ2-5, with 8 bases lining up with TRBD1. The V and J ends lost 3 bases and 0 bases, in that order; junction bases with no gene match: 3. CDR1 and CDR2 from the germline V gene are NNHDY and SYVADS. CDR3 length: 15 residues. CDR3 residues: CASSGDRFNQDTQYF. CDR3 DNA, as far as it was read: TGTGCCAGCAGTGGGGACAGGTTTAACCAAGAC.

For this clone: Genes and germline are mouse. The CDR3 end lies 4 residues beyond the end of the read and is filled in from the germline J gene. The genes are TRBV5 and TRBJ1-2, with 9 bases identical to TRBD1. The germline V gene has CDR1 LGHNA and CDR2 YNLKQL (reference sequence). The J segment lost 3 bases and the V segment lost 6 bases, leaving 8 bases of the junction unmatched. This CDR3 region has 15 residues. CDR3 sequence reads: CASSPMTGGDSDYTF. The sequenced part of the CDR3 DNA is TGTGCCAGCAGTCCCATGACAGGGGGAGACTCC.